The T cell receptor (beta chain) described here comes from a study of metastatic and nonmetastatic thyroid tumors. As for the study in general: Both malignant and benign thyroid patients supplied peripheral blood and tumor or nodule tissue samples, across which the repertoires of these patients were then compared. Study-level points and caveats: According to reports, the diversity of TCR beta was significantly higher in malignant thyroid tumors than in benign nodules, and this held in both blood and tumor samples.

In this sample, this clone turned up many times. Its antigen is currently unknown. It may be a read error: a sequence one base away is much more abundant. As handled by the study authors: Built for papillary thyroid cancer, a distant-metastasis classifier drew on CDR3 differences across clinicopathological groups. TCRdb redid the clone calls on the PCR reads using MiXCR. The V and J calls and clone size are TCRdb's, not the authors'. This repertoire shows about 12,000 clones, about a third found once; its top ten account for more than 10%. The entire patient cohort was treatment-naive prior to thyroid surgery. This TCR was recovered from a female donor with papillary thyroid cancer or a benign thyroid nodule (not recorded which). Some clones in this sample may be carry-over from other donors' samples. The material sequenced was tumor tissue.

CDR3 loop: CSVLVFAYEQYF. The CDR3 region has the DNA TGCAGCGTTCTGGTTTTTGCGTACGAGCAGTACTTC. J is TRBJ2-7 and V is TRBV29-1, with unresolved D. Per germline, CDR1 SQVTM and CDR2 ANQGSEA. The V and J ends lost 5 bases and 4 bases respectively, with 12 bases between them. The CDR3 is 12 amino acids.